This T cell receptor (beta chain) was captured in a study of blood T cell repertoires in COVID-19. Across the whole study: The United States, Italy and Spain provided the acute and convalescent COVID-19 samples. PBMCs, B-cell-depleted T cells, or T cells were the source of the cDNA or gDNA that made up the material.

Germline-derived CDR1 and CDR2 are MGHRA and YSYEKL. V shed 1 base and J 6 bases; nucleotides not matched to a gene: 3. CDR3 length: 14 residues. In the original analysis: Cell counts per sample came from amplifying reference gene primers. The assay was immunoSEQ multiplex PCR, and TCRdb's table has in-frame clones only and misses some. V, J and clone size reflect that table, while D and trimming were determined from the DNA. In the table there are hundreds of thousands of clones, around 91% of which are singletons. The sequenced material came from peripheral blood. This sequence was found in a woman aged 18-35 years who had recovered from COVID-19. The gene calls are TRBV4-1 and TRBJ2-1; 7 bases map to TRBD1. CDR3 bases: TGCGCCAGCAGCCAAGCCGACAGGGCCAATGAGCAGTTCTTC. Protein: CASSQADRANEQFF.